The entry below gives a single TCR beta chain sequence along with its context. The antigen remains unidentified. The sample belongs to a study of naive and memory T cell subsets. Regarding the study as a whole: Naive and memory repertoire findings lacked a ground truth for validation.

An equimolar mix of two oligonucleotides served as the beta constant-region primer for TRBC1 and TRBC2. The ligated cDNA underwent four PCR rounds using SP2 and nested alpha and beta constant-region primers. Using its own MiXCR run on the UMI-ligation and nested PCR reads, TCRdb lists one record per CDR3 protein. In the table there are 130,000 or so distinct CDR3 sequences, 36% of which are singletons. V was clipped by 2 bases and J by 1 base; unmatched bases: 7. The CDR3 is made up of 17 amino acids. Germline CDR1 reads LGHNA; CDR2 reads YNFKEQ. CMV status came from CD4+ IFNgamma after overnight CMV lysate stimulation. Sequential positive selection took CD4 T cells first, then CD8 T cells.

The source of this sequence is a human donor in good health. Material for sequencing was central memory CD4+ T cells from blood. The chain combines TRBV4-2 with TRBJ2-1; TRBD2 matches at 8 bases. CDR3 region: CASSQRAGADSYNEQFF. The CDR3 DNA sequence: TGTGCCAGCAGCCAACGAGCGGGAGCGGATTCCTACAATGAGCAGTTCTTC.